This TCR beta chain was identified in a study of T cells after yellow fever vaccination (dated by TCRdb to about 2019). Context from the whole study: The SMART-Seq v4 Ultra Low Input RNA kit was used to prepare libraries from fractions with low cell numbers. Blood was drawn at multiple timepoints before and after primary and secondary immunization, with bulk PBMC replicates and cell subsets isolated. Bulk TCR alpha and beta repertoires were sequenced longitudinally to track T-cell clones before and after primary and booster YFV17D yellow fever vaccination. Two healthy male donors, one aged 18 to 29 and one aged 30 to 40 years, made up the cohort.

Interpreted using the paper, the treatment or condition label stands for: live attenuated yellow fever vaccine strain. At each blood-draw timepoint, two biological replicates of bulk PBMCs were collected. A standard Ficoll-Paque protocol was used to isolate PBMCs from peripheral blood. TriZol was used to extract RNA from bulk PBMCs, CD4 and CD8 fractions, and dextramer-positive and dextramer-negative fractions. Worth noting for this clonotype: Which antigen it targets is not known. Nothing much larger sits one base from this clone, and base qualities are not available.

TCR cDNA was synthesized by 5'RACE template switching, which introduced a universal primer site and unique molecular identifiers. Priming for cDNA synthesis came from both the TCR alpha and TCR beta constant segments. Library amplification involved two PCR steps, and the second step added sample barcodes and sequencing adapters. Sequencing of the libraries was done on either Illumina HiSeq 2500 (2x100 bp) or NovaSeq (2x150 bp). Under the source paper's analysis protocol: Demultiplexing of reads and collapsing into UMI consensus sequences were performed with MIGEC, and V(D)J alignment was carried out with MiXCR. Vaccine-responding clonotypes were defined with edgeR using replicate PBMC samples, requiring FDR below 0.01 and a log2 fold change above 5 up to day 15. Each bulk clonotype was labeled CD4 or CD8 based on which sequenced repertoire, CD4 or CD8, contained the clonotype at higher abundance. TCRdb reworked the public reads: Q25 trimming with fastp, MiXCR clone assembly, productive beta chains retained. Each record represents a unique CDR3 protein, reported with the most common genes and DNA among its rows. The V and J calls and clone size come from TCRdb's table, not from the authors' own analysis. For this sample the table gives 620,000 or so distinct CDR3 sequences, of which roughly a sixth were detected only once. The ten largest clones take up 15% to 20% of the sample.

Here is what the overall study found, with its caveats: The secondary T-cell response was weaker than the primary response but faster, peaking on day 5 instead of day 15. A small fraction of clonotypes appeared in both the CD4 and CD8 compartments, likely as a result of convergent recombination. Most clones expanded after primary vaccination were re-detected after the booster (almost 97% of CD4 and around nine tenths of CD8), suggesting broad memory maintenance. The study included only two donors, which limits how far the findings can be generalized. Computational filtering was needed because FACS-sorted repertoires could contain abundant contaminating clonotypes from the bulk population.

This TCR was sampled from a young man who received the YFV17D yellow fever vaccine. The sequenced sample was PBMCs, obtained 5 to 6 days after the first yellow fever vaccination.

At the DNA level, the sequence is TGCGCCAGCAGCTTGGACCCAGGAGATAGCAATCAGCCCCAGCATTTT. This yields the protein CASSLDPGDSNQPQHF. Recombination linked TRBV5-1 to TRBJ1-5; the D gene is not confidently resolved. CDR3 length: 16 amino acids, cysteine to phenylalanine. The kept DNA is CDR3 alone, 48 bases in frame from the first base. Trimming costs V 0 bases and J 0 bases, and their ends lie 10 bases apart. Via the germline V gene, CDR1 is SGHRS and CDR2 YFSETQ.